The rows below give T cell receptor beta chains drawn from one sample of a study of cytomegalovirus exposure and HLA in healthy donors. The repertoire was sequenced with immunoSEQ multiplex PCR; TCRdb's copy has only in-frame clones and lacks some. Its table records approximately 120,000 clones. Sequenced material: PBMCs. These receptors were collected from a woman in her sixties in good health and CMV-seronegative. The CDR3 runs from the conserved cysteine through the conserved F or W. Each record gives: D gene, J gene, V gene, CDR3 protein, CDR3 DNA. D genes are given only for firm matches.

D: NA; J: TRBJ2-7; V: TRBV11-2; CDR3: CASSFRGNSYEQYF; DNA: TGTGCCAGCAGCTTCAGGGGTAATTCCTACGAGCAGTACTTC
D: TRBD2; J: TRBJ2-7; V: TRBV28; CDR3: CATWPGLGSEQYF; DNA: TGTGCCACCTGGCCGGGACTAGGATCCGAGCAGTACTTC
D: NA; J: TRBJ2-7; V: TRBV7-9; CDR3: CASSFPGRSYEQYF; DNA: TGTGCCAGCAGCTTTCCCGGGAGATCCTACGAGCAGTACTTC
D: TRBD1; J: TRBJ2-7; V: TRBV5-1; CDR3: CASSLRLTGTGTYEQYF; DNA: TGCGCCAGCAGCTTACGCTTAACCGGGACAGGGACCTACGAGCAGTACTTC
D: NA; J: TRBJ1-5; V: TRBV21-1; CDR3: CASSKTDQPQHF; DNA: TGTGCCAGCAGCAAGACAGATCAGCCCCAGCATTTT
D: TRBD1; J: TRBJ1-5; V: TRBV12-5; CDR3: CASAFVDRVSQPQHF; DNA: TGTGCTAGTGCTTTTGTAGACAGGGTAAGTCAGCCCCAGCATTTT
D: TRBD2; J: TRBJ2-3; V: TRBV4-1; CDR3: CASSQDPGLAGVDTQYF; DNA: TGCGCCAGCAGCCAAGATCCGGGACTAGCGGGAGTAGATACGCAGTATTTT
D: NA; J: TRBJ1-1; V: TRBV28; CDR3: CASIGGAEAFF; DNA: TGTGCCAGCATAGGGGGAGCTGAAGCTTTCTTT
D: TRBD1; J: TRBJ1-5; V: TRBV28; CDR3: CASSTGQVGSQPQHF; DNA: TGTGCCAGCAGCACGGGACAGGTCGGGAGTCAGCCCCAGCATTTT
D: TRBD2; J: TRBJ2-1; V: TRBV11-2; CDR3: CASSGGSGHYNEQFF; DNA: TGTGCCTCCTCCGGGGGTAGCGGGCACTACAATGAGCAGTTCTTC
D: NA; J: TRBJ1-5; V: TRBV4-1; CDR3: CASSQTGENQPQHF; DNA: TGCGCCAGCAGCCAAACTGGAGAAAATCAGCCCCAGCATTTT
D: NA; J: TRBJ2-7; V: TRBV6-5; CDR3: CASSYGQSYEQYF; DNA: TGTGCCAGCAGTTACGGACAATCCTACGAGCAGTACTTC
D: TRBD1; J: TRBJ2-7; V: TRBV6-1; CDR3: CATRGDRGYEQYF; DNA: TGTGCCACCCGGGGGGACAGGGGCTACGAGCAGTACTTC
D: NA; J: TRBJ1-4; V: TRBV10-3; CDR3: CAISGGGWEKLFF; DNA: TGTGCCATCAGTGGAGGGGGTTGGGAAAAACTGTTTTTT
D: TRBD2; J: TRBJ2-1; V: TRBV6-1; CDR3: CASIGPSGAYNEQFF; DNA: TGTGCCAGCATAGGCCCTAGCGGCGCCTACAATGAGCAGTTCTTC
D: TRBD1; J: TRBJ2-3; V: TRBV27; CDR3: CASRTGAYTQYF; DNA: TGTGCCAGCAGGACAGGGGCGTATACGCAGTATTTT
D: TRBD1; J: TRBJ2-5; V: TRBV5-1; CDR3: CASSPTGVYPETQYF; DNA: TGCGCCAGCAGTCCGACAGGGGTTTATCCAGAGACCCAGTACTTC
D: TRBD2; J: TRBJ2-1; V: TRBV6-6; CDR3: CATVIAGDGNNEQFF; DNA: TGTGCCACCGTAATAGCGGGAGATGGGAACAATGAGCAGTTCTTC
D: NA; J: TRBJ2-7; V: TRBV7-9; CDR3: CASSPPTVRENTYEQYF; DNA: TGTGCCAGCAGCCCGCCCACGGTACGGGAGAACACCTACGAGCAGTACTTC
D: NA; J: TRBJ2-7; V: TRBV6-1; CDR3: CASSAYRSYEQYF; DNA: TGTGCCAGCAGTGCCTACAGATCCTACGAGCAGTACTTC
D: NA; J: TRBJ2-2; V: TRBV11-2; CDR3: CASSRGNTGELFF; DNA: TGTGCCAGCAGCCGCGGGAACACCGGGGAGCTGTTTTTT
D: NA; J: TRBJ2-1; V: TRBV2; CDR3: CASTLRVSGRHEQFF; DNA: TGTGCCAGCACTCTGAGGGTCTCCGGTAGGCATGAGCAGTTCTTC
D: NA; J: TRBJ1-1; V: TRBV28; CDR3: CASRAASEAFF; DNA: TGTGCCAGCAGGGCCGCCTCTGAAGCTTTCTTT
D: NA; J: TRBJ1-2; V: TRBV7-9; CDR3: CASTPGTKYGYTF; DNA: TGTGCCAGCACGCCCGGGACAAAGTATGGCTACACCTTC
D: TRBD2; J: TRBJ2-7; V: TRBV5-1; CDR3: CASREGLAENYEQYF; DNA: TGCGCCAGCAGGGAGGGACTAGCGGAAAACTACGAGCAGTACTTC
D: NA; J: TRBJ2-7; V: TRBV9; CDR3: CASSSNSYEQYF; DNA: TGTGCCAGCAGCTCTAACTCCTACGAGCAGTACTTC
D: TRBD1; J: TRBJ1-2; V: TRBV2; CDR3: CASSIFEQGDGYTF; DNA: TGTGCCAGCAGCATCTTTGAGCAGGGGGATGGCTACACCTTC
D: TRBD2; J: TRBJ2-2; V: TRBV7-9; CDR3: CASSLDSGRAHTGELFF; DNA: TGTGCCAGCAGCTTAGATAGCGGGAGGGCACACACCGGGGAGCTGTTTTTT
D: TRBD1; J: TRBJ1-5; V: TRBV6-4; CDR3: CASSPDRGQPQHF; DNA: TGTGCCAGCAGTCCGGACAGGGGTCAGCCCCAGCATTTT
D: NA; J: TRBJ2-5; V: TRBV7-9; CDR3: CASSLVAGGETQYF; DNA: TGTGCCAGCAGCTTAGTTGCCGGGGGAGAGACCCAGTACTTC
D: TRBD2; J: TRBJ2-1; V: TRBV5-1; CDR3: CASSQGTSSGGLNEQFF; DNA: TGCGCCAGCAGCCAGGGCACCTCGAGCGGGGGGCTTAATGAGCAGTTCTTC
D: NA; J: TRBJ2-5; V: TRBV6-5; CDR3: CASSYGVTGRRETQYF; DNA: TGTGCCAGCAGTTACGGAGTGACAGGCCGGCGAGAGACCCAGTACTTC
D: TRBD1; J: TRBJ2-7; V: TRBV15; CDR3: CATSRDRQGGFHEQYF; DNA: TGTGCCACCAGCAGAGATCGACAGGGGGGTTTCCACGAGCAGTACTTC
D: NA; J: TRBJ1-1; V: TRBV5-1; CDR3: CASSRQSRTLLPEAFF; DNA: TGCGCCAGCAGTCGACAGTCCAGGACACTGCTCCCTGAAGCTTTCTTT
D: TRBD1; J: TRBJ1-2; V: TRBV5-6; CDR3: CASSLLTGGMAYGYTF; DNA: TGTGCCAGCAGCTTGCTGACAGGGGGCATGGCGTATGGCTACACCTTC
D: TRBD2; J: TRBJ2-2; V: TRBV6-4; CDR3: CASSDSIIAGNTGELFF; DNA: TGTGCCAGCAGTGACTCGATAATAGCGGGGAACACCGGGGAGCTGTTTTTT